This TCR beta chain was captured in a study of blood T cells in healthy people across ages. Together with a sample-barcoded 5' primer, a J-beta primer mix was included in a second PCR lasting about 7 to 11 cycles. Via MiXCR, TCRdb re-called the 5' RACE reads, giving one row per CDR3 protein. The sample includes some 1.5 million distinct CDR3 sequences, over 25% of them seen just once. This CDR3 contains 15 residues. J lost 6 bases, V lost 0 bases, and 7 bases had no gene match. CDR1 is LGHNA and CDR2 is YNFKEQ in the germline V gene. About this clonotype itself: No antigen is known for it.

Study-wide results and limits: Measured against age, TCR beta diversity per million T cells decreased in a roughly linear manner.

Sample donors were healthy Caucasian individuals that came from Russia, aged roughly 6 to 90. PBMCs, at least 7 million per sample, were isolated. With each sample, at least 6 micrograms of total RNA were extracted. The chain joins TRBV4-2 to TRBJ2-7, with TRBD1 matching over 8 bases. Sequences were obtained from blood. This sequence originates from a woman younger than 45 in good health. CDR3 protein: CASSQEGQGALEQYF. Written as DNA, the CDR3 is TGTGCCAGCAGCCAAGAAGGTCAGGGGGCCCTCGAGCAGTACTTC.